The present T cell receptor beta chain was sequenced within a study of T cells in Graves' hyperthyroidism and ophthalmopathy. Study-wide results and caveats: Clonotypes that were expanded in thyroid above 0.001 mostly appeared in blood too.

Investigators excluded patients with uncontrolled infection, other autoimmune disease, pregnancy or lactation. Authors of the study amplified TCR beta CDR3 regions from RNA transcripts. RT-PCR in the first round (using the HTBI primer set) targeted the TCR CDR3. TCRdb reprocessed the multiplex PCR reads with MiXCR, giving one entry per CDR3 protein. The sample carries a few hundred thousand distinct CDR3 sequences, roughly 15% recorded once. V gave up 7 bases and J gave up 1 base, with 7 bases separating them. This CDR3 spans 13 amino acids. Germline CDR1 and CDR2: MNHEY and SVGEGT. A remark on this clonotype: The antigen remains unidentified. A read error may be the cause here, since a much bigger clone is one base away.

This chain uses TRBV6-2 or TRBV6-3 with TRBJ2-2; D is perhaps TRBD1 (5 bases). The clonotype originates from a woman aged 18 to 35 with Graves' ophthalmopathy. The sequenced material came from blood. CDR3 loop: CASTTGNTGELFF. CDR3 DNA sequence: TGTGCCAGCACCACAGGGAACACCGGGGAGCTGTTTTTT.